The next 7 T cell receptor beta chains were all read from a single sample in a study of blood T cell repertoires in COVID-19. The repertoire was sequenced with immunoSEQ multiplex PCR; TCRdb's copy has only in-frame clones and lacks some. Of 200,000 to 250,000 clones listed, around 86% are singletons. The sequencing input was peripheral blood. The receptors originated from a middle-aged man with acute or convalescent COVID-19.

The chain carries TRBV3-1 (or the pseudogene TRBV3-2) and TRBJ2-2; 8 nucleotides match TRBD2. V was pared by 2 bases and J by 7 bases, with 9 bases of the junction left unmatched. Germline V gene lookup returns CDR1 LGHDT and CDR2 YNNKEL (reference sequence). The CDR3 runs 16 residues. The CDR3 DNA is TGTGCCAGCAGCCAACGGGAGGGTACTCAGGGCGGGGAGCTGTTTTTT. Its translation: CASSQREGTQGGELFF.

The CDR3 region has the DNA TGCGCCAGCAGCTTGGTTAATGGCGGGGGCTATGGCTACACCTTC. Protein: CASSLVNGGGYGYTF. The J gene is TRBJ1-2, the V gene TRBV5-1, with D possibly TRBD1 on 5 matching bases. The CDR3 covers 15 residues. The germline V and J ends were trimmed by 0 bases and 4 bases, with 13 bases remaining between them. The V gene's germline CDR1 is SGHRS and CDR2 YFSETQ.

The chain is built from TRBV13 and TRBJ1-4, with TRBD1 matching over 9 bases. The CDR3 spans 17 residues. The V and J ends lost 3 bases and 6 bases, in that order; junction bases with no gene match: 11. Germline V gene sequence: CDR1 PRHDT, CDR2 FYEKMQ (reference sequence). The DNA for the CDR3 is TGTGCCAGCAGCTTTCGAGTTGGGACAGGGTACGATGAAAAACTGTTTTTT. Protein sequence: CASSFRVGTGYDEKLFF.

The rearrangement uses TRBV30 and TRBJ2-5; 13 bases match TRBD2. V lost 5 bases, J lost 5 bases, and 14 bases stayed unmatched. The CDR3 is 17 amino acids. In germline, CDR1 is GTSNPN, CDR2 SVGIG (reference sequence). In nucleotides, the CDR3 is TGTGCCTGGCGATTCGGACTAGCGGGGGTCCCGTGGGAGACCCAGTACTTC. Protein: CAWRFGLAGVPWETQYF.

The chain links TRBV6-5 to TRBJ2-7, with TRBD1 matching 8 bases. V lost 7 bases and J lost 2; bases outside the gene matches: 7. CDR1 and CDR2 (germline): MNHEY, SVGAGI. This CDR3 comprises 14 residues. CDR3 protein: CASKTGTGPYEQYF. In DNA, the CDR3 is TGTGCCAGCAAGACCGGGACAGGCCCCTACGAGCAGTACTTC.

On this clone itself: The identical CDR3 is also encoded by other nucleotide sequences in the sample. The chain couples TRBV19 to TRBJ2-1; TRBD2 aligns across 12 bases. After removal of 2 bases from V and 0 bases from J, the junction contained 5 bases not matched to a gene. The germline CDR1 and CDR2 sequences are LNHDA and SQIVND (reference sequence). CDR3 length equals 18 residues. CDR3 in DNA: TGTGCCAGTAGTATAAGACTAGCGGGGGCCAGCTCCTACAATGAGCAGTTCTTC. Translating gives CASSIRLAGASSYNEQFF.

This chain connects TRBV24-1 to TRBJ2-3; 14 bases agree with TRBD2. V shed 4 bases, J shed 11 bases, and the junction held 10 bases outside the gene matches. CDR1 is KGHDR and CDR2 is SFDVKD in the germline V gene. This CDR3 is 16 amino acids long. The CDR3, as DNA: TGTGCCACCAGTGACCGGGGACTAGCGGGGGCCCAAAGGCAGTATTTT. Translating it yields CATSDRGLAGAQRQYF.